A single sample is the source of the 20 T cell receptor beta chains below, sequenced in a study of T cells in Graves' hyperthyroidism and ophthalmopathy. TCR beta CDR3 regions were amplified from RNA. The HTBI primer set served for first-round RT-PCR of the TCR CDR3. TCRdb re-called the multiplex PCR reads through MiXCR, storing one row per CDR3 protein. The sample holds about 700,000 distinct CDR3 sequences, approximately 15% seen once. Sequenced: blood. Receptor source: a woman between 18 and 29 years old with Graves' hyperthyroidism.

The chain links TRBV9 to TRBJ1-1, with 8 bases aligning to TRBD1. V lost 3 bases to trimming and J lost 3 bases; unmatched junction nucleotides: 7. The germline CDR1 and CDR2 sequences are SGDLS and YYNGEE. The CDR3 is 15 amino acids. CDR3 protein: CASSGRTGRHTEAFF. For the CDR3, the DNA is TGTGCCAGCAGCGGACGGACAGGGAGGCACACTGAAGCTTTCTTT.

This clonotype was counted ten times or more. The CDR3 reads CASSPRGSAPNTEAFF. The CDR3 bases are TGTGCCAGCTCACCACGGGGGTCCGCCCCGAACACTGAAGCTTTCTTT. The chain has TRBV18 and TRBJ1-1, with D maybe TRBD1 (5 bases). This CDR3 is built from 16 residues. Germline V CDR1 and CDR2: KGHSH, LQKENI. V shed 1 base and J shed 1 base, with 13 bases lying between them.

This sequence joins TRBV19 and TRBJ1-5; tentative D call: TRBD1 (5 bases). The germline V and J ends were trimmed by 7 bases and 1 base, with 14 bases remaining between them. Germline V gene data show CDR1 as LNHDA and CDR2 as SQIVND (reference sequence). This CDR3 has 15 residues. This CDR3 reads CASNNFDSSNQPQHF. In DNA, the CDR3 is TGTGCCAGTAATAATTTCGACAGCAGCAATCAGCCCCAGCATTTT.

The table lists this clonotype with a few counts. The genes are TRBV9 and TRBJ2-1; D possibly corresponds to TRBD2 (6 bases). V was pared by 1 base and J by 10 bases, with 9 bases between. The germline CDR1 and CDR2 sequences are SGDLS and YYNGEE. This CDR3 comprises 12 residues. The CDR3 DNA sequence: TGTGCCAGCAGCGTATACGGGAGCGAGCAGTTCTTC. Its protein is CASSVYGSEQFF. The complete variable domain, with remaining parts taken from reference TRBV9 and TRBJ2-1, reads DSGVTQTPKHLITATGQRVTLRCSPRSGDLSVYWYQQSLDQGLQFLIQYYNGEERAKGNILERFSAQQFPDLHSELNLSSLELGDSALYFCASSVYGSEQFFGPGTRLTVL.

This chain uses TRBV12-3 or TRBV12-4 with TRBJ1-4; 9 bases line up with TRBD1. Unmatched junction bases numbered 10, after V lost 7 bases and J lost 7 bases. This CDR3 comprises 15 residues. The CDR3 DNA reads as TGTGCCAGCACCAACTCAGGGACAGGGAGTGAAAAACTGTTTTTT. Encoded protein: CASTNSGTGSEKLFF.

This clonotype was detected only a few times. The chain recombines TRBV20-1 with TRBJ2-1; no reliable D call. V dropped 6 bases and J dropped 1 base, with 13 bases sitting between them. The CDR3 sequence is 14 residues long. The germline V gene encodes CDR1 DFQATT and CDR2 SNEGSKA (reference sequence). Here the CDR3 reads CSANPNFSYNEQFF. CDR3 bases: TGCAGTGCCAACCCGAATTTTTCCTACAATGAGCAGTTCTTC.

This clonotype was seen repeatedly, ten times or more. The chain joins TRBV4-1 to TRBJ2-5, with a weak D call TRBD1 (5 bases). This CDR3 comprises 14 residues. V lost 1 base and J lost 5, with 11 bases in between. Per germline, CDR1 MGHRA and CDR2 YSYEKL. The DNA for the CDR3 is TGCGCCAGCAGCCAAGTGGGCAGGGCTGAGACCCAGTACTTC. This translates into CASSQVGRAETQYF.

This clonotype occurred many times. The V and J genes are TRBV20-1 and TRBJ2-3; 11 bases are a match to TRBD2. Germline loops: CDR1 DFQATT, CDR2 SNEGSKA (reference sequence). This CDR3 spans 14 amino acids. J was trimmed by 3 bases and V by 5 bases; bases with no gene match: 4. This CDR3 reads CSAQTSGTTDTQYF. CDR3 DNA sequence: TGCAGTGCTCAGACTAGCGGGACGACAGATACGCAGTATTTT.

In this sample, this clonotype turned up many times. The chain recombines TRBV11-1 with TRBJ1-1; 7 positions agree with TRBD1. Germline V gene lookup returns CDR1 SGHAT and CDR2 FQDESV (reference sequence). The CDR3 runs 16 residues. Trimming removed 5 bases from V and 4 bases from J; junction bases left unmatched: 13. This CDR3 is CASSQWTGHPPTEAFF. CDR3 DNA sequence: TGTGCCAGCAGCCAATGGACAGGCCATCCTCCCACTGAAGCTTTCTTT.

This clonotype has more than one count but fewer than ten. The gene calls are TRBV24-1 and TRBJ2-1; tentative D call: TRBD2 (6 bases). The ends were cut back, 6 bases at V and 8 bases at J, with 13 bases in the middle. CDR3 length equals 13 residues. The germline gives CDR1 KGHDR, CDR2 SFDVKD. CDR3 sequence (DNA): TGTGCCACCAGTTTAACTAGCCCCTATGAGCAGTTCTTC. Amino acids: CATSLTSPYEQFF.

For this clonotype: This may come from a read error, since a much larger clone is one base off. V is TRBV6-2 or TRBV6-3 and J is TRBJ2-4; maybe TRBD1 (6 bases). The CDR3 length is 15 residues. Per germline, CDR1 MNHEY and CDR2 SVGEGT. Trimming removed 5 bases at V and 2 bases at J, with 13 bases between. The CDR3 protein is CASSTRTVTKNIQYF. The CDR3, as DNA: TGTGCCAGCAGTACCCGGACAGTAACCAAAAACATTCAGTACTTC.

This clonotype was counted only a few times. The chain has TRBV14 and TRBJ1-3; D remains unclear. Germline lookup yields CDR1 SGHDN and CDR2 FVKESK. The CDR3 length is 13 residues. Trimming took off 6 bases at V and 0 bases at J, with 6 bases between the two ends. The CDR3 here is CASRAASGNTIYF. For the CDR3, the DNA is TGTGCCAGCAGGGCAGCCTCTGGAAACACCATATATTTT.

This clonotype came up many times. The V call is TRBV3-1, the J call TRBJ1-1; D gene unclear. Germline V gives CDR1 LGHDT, CDR2 YNNKEL (reference sequence). The length of the CDR3 is 13 residues. V was trimmed by 1 base and J by 1 base, leaving 4 bases between them. The CDR3 bases are TGTGCCAGCAGCCAAGTGCAGAACACTGAAGCTTTCTTT. The encoded protein is CASSQVQNTEAFF.

J is TRBJ1-1 and V is TRBV19; 7 nucleotides line up with TRBD1. With V trimmed by 6 bases and J by 3 bases, 4 bases remained unmatched. This CDR3 has 13 residues. CDR1 and CDR2 (germline): LNHDA, SQIVND (reference sequence). CDR3 coding DNA: TGTGCCAGTAGCAACAGGGGAGACACTGAAGCTTTCTTT. It encodes CASSNRGDTEAFF.

This clonotype was detected a few times. V usage is TRBV7-9 and J usage is TRBJ2-1; 7 bases match TRBD1. The CDR3 length is 13 residues. Germline lookup yields CDR1 SEHNR and CDR2 FQNEAQ (reference sequence). J gave up 13 bases and V 3 bases, and 9 bases lay outside the gene matches. Written as DNA, the CDR3 is TGTGCCAGCAGCTTCCCGGGACAGACTTCCCAGTTCTTC. Residues: CASSFPGQTSQFF.

The chain combines TRBV28 with TRBJ2-5, with 7 positions matching TRBD2. The germline V gene has CDR1 MDHEN and CDR2 SYDVKM. V shed 4 bases, J shed 5 bases, and the junction held 7 bases outside the gene matches. The CDR3 covers 14 residues. CDR3: CASSYIREGETQYF. In DNA form, the CDR3 reads TGTGCCAGCAGTTACATTAGGGAGGGGGAGACCCAGTACTTC.

This clonotype was observed a handful of times. The chain has TRBV20-1 and TRBJ2-3; D unclear. The V end lost 5 bases, the J end lost 6 bases, and 6 bases lay between the germline ends. The CDR3 loop spans 10 amino acids. Germline assignment: CDR1 DFQATT and CDR2 SNEGSKA (reference sequence). CDR3 sequence (DNA): TGCAGTGCTCAGGCGGATACGCAGTATTTT. It is translated as CSAQADTQYF.

Notes on this clonotype: Just one base apart from a much larger clone, this may be a read error. The V call is TRBV7-2, the J call TRBJ1-4; D may be TRBD1 (5 bases). Trimming cost V 5 bases and J 12 bases, with 22 bases left between them. The CDR3 is made up of 15 amino acids. Germline assignment: CDR1 SGHTA and CDR2 FQGNSA. In DNA, the CDR3 is TGTGCCAGCAGCCGCCCAAGCCGTTCTGGGGGAGAACTGTTTTTT. It yields the protein CASSRPSRSGGELFF.

The V and J genes are TRBV14 and TRBJ2-3, with D tentatively TRBD2 (6 bases). The CDR3 consists of 15 residues. In germline, CDR1 is SGHDN, CDR2 FVKESK. Trimming took off 2 bases at V and 2 bases at J, with 11 bases between the two ends. Here the CDR3 DNA reads TGTGCCAGCAGCCAAACGGGAGCTAACACAGATACGCAGTATTTT. Protein sequence: CASSQTGANTDTQYF.

This clonotype was counted at least ten times. The genes are TRBV13 and TRBJ2-5; D not resolved. V was trimmed by 5 bases and J by 5 bases, leaving 18 bases between them. Germline-derived CDR1 and CDR2 are PRHDT and FYEKMQ (reference sequence). The CDR3 is 15 amino acids. The CDR3 is CASSRSSRLGETQYF. As DNA, the CDR3 is TGTGCCAGCAGCCGCTCCAGCAGGTTGGGCGAGACCCAGTACTTC. The whole variable domain, remainder taken from reference TRBV13 and TRBJ2-5, is AAGVIQSPRHLIKEKRETATLKCYPIPRHDTVYWYQQGPGQDPQFLISFYEKMQSDKGSIPDRFSAQQFSDYHSELNMSSLELGDSALYFCASSRSSRLGETQYFGPGTRLLVL.